This T cell receptor beta chain appears in the sequencing data of a study of identical twins. TCRdb independently ran MiXCR on the 5' RACE reads; one entry per CDR3 protein. Among 1,800,000 or so distinct CDR3 sequences, 32% were seen once, and the ten largest hold less than 0.35%. The length of the CDR3 is 15 residues. Germline V gives CDR1 SQVTM, CDR2 ANQGSEA. Trimming at V came to 7 bases and at J to 5 bases, leaving 8 bases not matched to a gene. The sequence derives from a newborn girl in good health. V usage is TRBV29-1 and J usage is TRBJ2-3; 14 nucleotides align to TRBD2. Sequencing used cord blood. In DNA form, the CDR3 reads TGCAGCGACACCCACGGGACTAGCGGGAGAGATACGCAGTATTTT. This sequence encodes CSDTHGTSGRDTQYF.